This paragraph reports one T cell receptor (beta chain). Its cognate antigen is unknown. The entry originates in a study of cytotoxic CD8 clonotypes in ibrutinib-treated CLL. Study observations and caveats: Baseline values of clonality outstripped age-matched healthy donors and followed circulating CD8+ T-cell counts.

V was clipped by 4 bases and J by 6 bases; unmatched bases: 6. Germline assignment: CDR1 SGHVS and CDR2 FNYEAQ. This CDR3 comprises 15 residues. TCRdb's copy holds only in-frame clones and misses some; the assay was immunoSEQ multiplex PCR. The table includes about 120,000 clones, about 50% detected once. This sequence originates from a human donor with chronic lymphocytic leukemia. The chain combines TRBV7-6 with TRBJ1-5; TRBD1 agrees at 10 bases. The starting material was PBMCs, obtained after 24 months of ibrutinib treatment. CDR3 in DNA: TGTGCCAGCAGCTCTGGGACAGGGGAGGGTCAGCCCCAGCATTTT. Amino acid sequence: CASSSGTGEGQPQHF.